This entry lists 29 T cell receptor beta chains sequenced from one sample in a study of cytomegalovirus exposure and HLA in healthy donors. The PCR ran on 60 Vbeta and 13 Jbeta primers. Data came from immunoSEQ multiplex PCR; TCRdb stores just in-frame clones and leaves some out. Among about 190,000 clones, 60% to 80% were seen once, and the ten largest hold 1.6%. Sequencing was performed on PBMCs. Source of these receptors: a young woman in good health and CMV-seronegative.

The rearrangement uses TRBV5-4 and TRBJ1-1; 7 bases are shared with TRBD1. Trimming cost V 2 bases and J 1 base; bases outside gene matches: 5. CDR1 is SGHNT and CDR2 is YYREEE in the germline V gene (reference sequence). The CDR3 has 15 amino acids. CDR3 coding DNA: TGTGCCAGCAGCTTCCTGGACAGGCAGAACACTGAAGCTTTCTTT. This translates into CASSFLDRQNTEAFF.

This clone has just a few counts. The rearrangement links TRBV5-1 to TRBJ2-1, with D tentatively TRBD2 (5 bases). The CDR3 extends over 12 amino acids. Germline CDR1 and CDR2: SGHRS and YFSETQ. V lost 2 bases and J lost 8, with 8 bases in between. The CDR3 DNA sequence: TGCGCCAGCAGCTTCGAGGGAGATGAGCAGTTCTTC. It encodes CASSFEGDEQFF.

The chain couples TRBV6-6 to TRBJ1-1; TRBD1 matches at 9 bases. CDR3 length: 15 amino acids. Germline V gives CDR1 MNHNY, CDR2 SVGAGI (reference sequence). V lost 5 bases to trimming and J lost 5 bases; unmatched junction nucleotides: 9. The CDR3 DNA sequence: TGTGCCAGCAGTCTAGCACAGGGGGCGGGAACTGAAGCTTTCTTT. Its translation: CASSLAQGAGTEAFF.

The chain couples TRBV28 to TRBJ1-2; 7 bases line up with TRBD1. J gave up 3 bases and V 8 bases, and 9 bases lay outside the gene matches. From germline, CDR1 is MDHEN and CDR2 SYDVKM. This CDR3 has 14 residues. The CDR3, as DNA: TGTGCCAGCCTGACACTCGGGACAGACTATGGCTACACCTTC. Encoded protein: CASLTLGTDYGYTF.

CDR3 protein: CASSTSGSRTDTQYF. The CDR3 nucleotides are TGCGCCAGCAGTACTAGCGGGAGTCGTACAGATACGCAGTATTTT. The rearrangement joins TRBV10-1 to TRBJ2-3, with 11 nucleotides matching TRBD2. The CDR3 is made up of 15 amino acids. With 5 bases clipped from V and 3 bases from J, the junction kept 4 bases outside the gene matches. The germline CDR1 and CDR2 sequences are WNHNN and SYGVQD (reference sequence).

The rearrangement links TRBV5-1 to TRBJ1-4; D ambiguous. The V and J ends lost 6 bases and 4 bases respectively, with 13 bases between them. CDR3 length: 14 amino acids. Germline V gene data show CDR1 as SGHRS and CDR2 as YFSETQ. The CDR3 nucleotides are TGCGCCAGCACAATAGACACACATAATGAAAAACTGTTTTTT. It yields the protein CASTIDTHNEKLFF.

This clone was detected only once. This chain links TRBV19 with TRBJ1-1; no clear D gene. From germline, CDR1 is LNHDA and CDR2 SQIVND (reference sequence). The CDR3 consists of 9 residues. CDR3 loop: CTGRTEAFF. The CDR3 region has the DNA TGTACGGGGAGGACTGAAGCTTTCTTT. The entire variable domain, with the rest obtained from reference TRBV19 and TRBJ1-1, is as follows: DGGITQSPKYLFRKEGQNVTLSCEQNLNHDAMYWYRQDPGQGLRLIYYSQIVNDFQKGDIAEGYSVSREKKESFPLTVTSAQKNPTAFYLCTGRTEAFFGQGTRLTVV.

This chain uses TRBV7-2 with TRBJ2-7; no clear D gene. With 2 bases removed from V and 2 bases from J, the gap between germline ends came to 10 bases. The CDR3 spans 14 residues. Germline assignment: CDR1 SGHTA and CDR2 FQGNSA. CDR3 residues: CASSLILGPYEQYF. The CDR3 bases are TGTGCCAGCAGCTTAATTCTCGGTCCCTACGAGCAGTACTTC.

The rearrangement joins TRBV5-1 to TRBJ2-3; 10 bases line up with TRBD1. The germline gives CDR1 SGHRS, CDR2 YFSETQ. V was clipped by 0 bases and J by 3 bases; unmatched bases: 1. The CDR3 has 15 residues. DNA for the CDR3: TGCGCCAGCAGCTTGGGGACAGGGGGAACAGATACGCAGTATTTT. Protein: CASSLGTGGTDTQYF.

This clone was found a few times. Here the CDR3 DNA reads TGTGCCAGCAGTGAAAATCCCCCACAGACCGAGGGAGAGACCCAGTACTTC. Its protein product is CASSENPPQTEGETQYF. The rearrangement joins TRBV25-1 to TRBJ2-5; perhaps TRBD2 as D (5 bases). Between the trimmed V and J ends, which lost 2 bases and 4 bases, there was a span of 20 bases. The CDR3 has 17 amino acids. The germline gives CDR1 MGHDK, CDR2 SYGVNS.

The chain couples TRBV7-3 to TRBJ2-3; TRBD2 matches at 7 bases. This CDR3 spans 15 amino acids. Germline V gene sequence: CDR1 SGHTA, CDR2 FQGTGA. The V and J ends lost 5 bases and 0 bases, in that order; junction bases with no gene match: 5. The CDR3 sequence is CASSHGGGSTDTQYF. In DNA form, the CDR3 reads TGTGCCAGCAGCCATGGGGGAGGGAGCACAGATACGCAGTATTTT.

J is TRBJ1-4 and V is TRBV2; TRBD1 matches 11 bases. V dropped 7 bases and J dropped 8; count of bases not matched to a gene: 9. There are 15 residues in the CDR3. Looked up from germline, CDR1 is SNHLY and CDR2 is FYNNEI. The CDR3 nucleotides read TGTGCCAGCACCAAGGGGACAGGGGGAGGAGAAAAACTGTTTTTT. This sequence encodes CASTKGTGGGEKLFF.

CDR3 DNA: TGTGCCAGCAGCGAGAACAGGGATTCACCCCTCCACTTT. Translated, it gives CASSENRDSPLHF. The rearrangement links TRBV9 to TRBJ1-6; D is perhaps TRBD1 (6 bases). Germline V lookup: CDR1 SGDLS, CDR2 YYNGEE. Between the trimmed V and J ends, which lost 3 bases and 8 bases, there was a span of 9 bases. The CDR3 has 13 residues.

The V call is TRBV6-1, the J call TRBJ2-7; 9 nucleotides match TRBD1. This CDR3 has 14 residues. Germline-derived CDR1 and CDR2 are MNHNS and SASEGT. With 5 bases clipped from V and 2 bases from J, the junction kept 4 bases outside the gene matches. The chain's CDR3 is CASSHRDRAYEQYF. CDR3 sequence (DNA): TGTGCCAGCAGTCACCGGGACAGGGCCTACGAGCAGTACTTC.

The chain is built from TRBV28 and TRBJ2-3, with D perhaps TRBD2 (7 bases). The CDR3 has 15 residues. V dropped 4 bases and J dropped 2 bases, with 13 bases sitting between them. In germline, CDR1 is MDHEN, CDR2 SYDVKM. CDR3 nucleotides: TGTGCCAGCAGTTCGTATGCGGGGGCCACAGATACGCAGTATTTT. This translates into CASSSYAGATDTQYF.

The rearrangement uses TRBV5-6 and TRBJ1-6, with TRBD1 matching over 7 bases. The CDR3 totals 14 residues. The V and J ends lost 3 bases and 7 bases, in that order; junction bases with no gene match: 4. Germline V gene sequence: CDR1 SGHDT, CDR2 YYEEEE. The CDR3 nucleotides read TGTGCCAGCAGCTCCCGACAGGGAAATTCACCCCTCCACTTT. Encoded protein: CASSSRQGNSPLHF.

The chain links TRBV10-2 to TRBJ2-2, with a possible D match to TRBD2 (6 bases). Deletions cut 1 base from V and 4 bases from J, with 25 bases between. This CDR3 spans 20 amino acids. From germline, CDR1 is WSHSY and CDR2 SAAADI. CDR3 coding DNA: TGCGCCAGCAGTGAGTTCCAGGGCGGGATATTTTCCCATACCACCGGGGAGCTGTTTTTT. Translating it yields CASSEFQGGIFSHTTGELFF.

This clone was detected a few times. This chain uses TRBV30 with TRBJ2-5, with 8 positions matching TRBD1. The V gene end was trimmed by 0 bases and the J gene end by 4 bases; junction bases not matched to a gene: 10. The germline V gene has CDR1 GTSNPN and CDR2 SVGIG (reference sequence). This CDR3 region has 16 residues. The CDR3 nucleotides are TGTGCCTGGAGTGTAGGGCAGGGGGCAAGGTCAGAGACCCAGTACTTC. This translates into CAWSVGQGARSETQYF.

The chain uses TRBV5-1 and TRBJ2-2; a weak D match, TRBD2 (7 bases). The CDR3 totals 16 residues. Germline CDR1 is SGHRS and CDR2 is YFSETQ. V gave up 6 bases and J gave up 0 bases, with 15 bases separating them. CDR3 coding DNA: TGCGCCAGCACCCATCGGGGGGCAACGAACACCGGGGAGCTGTTTTTT. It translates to CASTHRGATNTGELFF.

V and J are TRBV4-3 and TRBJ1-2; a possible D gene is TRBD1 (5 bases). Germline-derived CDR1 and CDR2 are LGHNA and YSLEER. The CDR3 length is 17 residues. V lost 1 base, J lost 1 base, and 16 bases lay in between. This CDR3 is CASSQVSPGGSNYGYTF. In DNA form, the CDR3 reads TGCGCCAGCAGCCAAGTTTCCCCCGGGGGGAGTAACTATGGCTACACCTTC.

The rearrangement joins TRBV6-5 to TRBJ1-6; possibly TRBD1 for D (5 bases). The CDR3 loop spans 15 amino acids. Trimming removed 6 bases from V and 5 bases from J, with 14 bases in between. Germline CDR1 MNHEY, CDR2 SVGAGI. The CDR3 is CASRKDSPNNSPLHF. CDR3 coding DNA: TGTGCCAGCAGGAAAGACAGTCCCAATAATTCACCCCTCCACTTT.

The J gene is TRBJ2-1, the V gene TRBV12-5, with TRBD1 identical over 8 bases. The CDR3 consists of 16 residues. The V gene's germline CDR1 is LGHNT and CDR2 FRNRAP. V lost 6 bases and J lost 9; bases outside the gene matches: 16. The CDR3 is CASGVWGPTGAAEQFF. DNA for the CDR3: TGTGCTAGTGGGGTGTGGGGACCGACAGGGGCTGCTGAGCAGTTCTTC.

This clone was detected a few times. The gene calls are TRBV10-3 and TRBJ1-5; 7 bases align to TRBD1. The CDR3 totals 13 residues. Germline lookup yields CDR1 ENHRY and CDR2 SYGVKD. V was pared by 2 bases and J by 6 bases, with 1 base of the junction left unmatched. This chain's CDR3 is CAISEGTAQPQHF. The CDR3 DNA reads TGTGCCATCAGTGAGGGGACAGCTCAGCCCCAGCATTTT.

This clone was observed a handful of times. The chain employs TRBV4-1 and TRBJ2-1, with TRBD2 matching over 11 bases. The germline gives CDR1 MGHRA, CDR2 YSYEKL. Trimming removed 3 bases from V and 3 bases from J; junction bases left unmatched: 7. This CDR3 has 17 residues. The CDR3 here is CASSQGTGTSGYNEQFF. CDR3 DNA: TGCGCCAGCAGCCAGGGGACCGGGACTAGCGGCTACAATGAGCAGTTCTTC.

In DNA form, the CDR3 reads TGCGCCAGCAGCTTGGATCTAGCGGGGGGCCCTTACGAGCAGTACTTC. It is translated as CASSLDLAGGPYEQYF. The chain joins TRBV5-1 to TRBJ2-7; 11 nucleotides align to TRBD2. The CDR3 totals 16 residues. Germline V gene data show CDR1 as SGHRS and CDR2 as YFSETQ. With V trimmed by 0 bases and J by 4 bases, 6 bases remained unmatched.

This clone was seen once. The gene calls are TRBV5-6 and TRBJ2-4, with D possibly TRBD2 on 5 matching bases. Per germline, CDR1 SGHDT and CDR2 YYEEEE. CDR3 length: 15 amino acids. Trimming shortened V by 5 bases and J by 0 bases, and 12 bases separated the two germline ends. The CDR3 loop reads CASSSDGVAKNIQYF. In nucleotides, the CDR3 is TGTGCCAGCAGTTCTGACGGGGTAGCCAAAAACATTCAGTACTTC.

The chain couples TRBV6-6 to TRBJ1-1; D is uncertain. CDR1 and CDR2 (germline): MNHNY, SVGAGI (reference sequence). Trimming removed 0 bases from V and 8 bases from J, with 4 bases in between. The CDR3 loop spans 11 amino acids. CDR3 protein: CASSYSQEAFF. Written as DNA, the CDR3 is TGTGCCAGCAGTTACTCCCAGGAAGCTTTCTTT.

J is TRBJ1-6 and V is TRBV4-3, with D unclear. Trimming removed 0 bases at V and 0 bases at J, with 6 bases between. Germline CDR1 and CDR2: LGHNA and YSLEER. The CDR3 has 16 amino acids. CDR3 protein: CASSQDRSSYNSPLHF. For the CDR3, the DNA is TGCGCCAGCAGCCAAGATCGGAGCTCCTATAATTCACCCCTCCACTTT.

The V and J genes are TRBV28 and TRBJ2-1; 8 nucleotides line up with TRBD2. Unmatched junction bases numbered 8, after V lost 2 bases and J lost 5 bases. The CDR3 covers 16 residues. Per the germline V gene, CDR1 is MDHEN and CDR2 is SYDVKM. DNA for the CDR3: TGTGCCAGCAGTTTAAATGGCGGGGGGATTGACAATGAGCAGTTCTTC. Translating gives CASSLNGGGIDNEQFF.